The 17 T cell receptor beta chains in this list originate from one sample, sequenced in a study of control samples from healthy donors and cancer patients. Some clones are missing from TCRdb's copy, which holds only in-frame ones; the method was immunoSEQ multiplex PCR. The data contain tens of thousands of clones, about 75% of them singletons. Input material: formalin-fixed, paraffin-embedded tissue. Source of these receptors: a male donor with melanoma.

V gene TRBV21-1 combines with J gene TRBJ2-7; TRBD2 is taken as the D call from the table, unchecked against the DNA. TRBV21-1 corresponds to a pseudogene. This CDR3 is 20 amino acids long. The CDR3 loop reads CASSPPSIRLAGPSSYEQYF. The CDR3 DNA sequence: TGTGCCAGCAGCCCTCCTTCAATCAGACTAGCGGGGCCCAGCTCCTACGAGCAGTACTTC.

The chain combines TRBV15 with TRBJ2-3, with 14 positions matching TRBD2. Trimming took 3 bases from V and 5 from J; bases not matched to a gene: 4. The CDR3 is made up of 16 amino acids. Per the germline V gene, CDR1 is LNHNV and CDR2 is YYDKDF (reference sequence). CDR3 DNA: TGTGCCACCAGCAGGGGGACTAGCGGGAGAATAGATACGCAGTATTTT. Translation gives CATSRGTSGRIDTQYF.

This sequence joins TRBV3-1 (or the pseudogene TRBV3-2) and TRBJ2-5; a possible D gene is TRBD1 (5 bases). This CDR3 spans 14 amino acids. The V gene's germline CDR1 is LGHDT and CDR2 YNNKEL (reference sequence). Between the trimmed V and J ends, which lost 7 bases and 2 bases, there was a span of 14 bases. For the CDR3, the DNA is TGTGCCAGCACCCAGGGTTTGGGGCAAGAGACCCAGTACTTC. It encodes CASTQGLGQETQYF.

This clone has just one count. The V gene is TRBV3-1 (or the pseudogene TRBV3-2), the J gene TRBJ2-1; 11 bases match TRBD2. Germline-derived CDR1 and CDR2 are LGHDT and YNNKEL (reference sequence). V was clipped by 4 bases and J by 4 bases; unmatched bases: 3. The length of the CDR3 is 15 residues. The CDR3 here is CASSPLAGGYNEQFF. The CDR3 DNA reads TGTGCCAGCAGCCCCCTAGCGGGAGGTTACAATGAGCAGTTCTTC.

This rearrangement joins TRBV6-5 to TRBJ2-7; TRBD2 aligns across 7 bases. The CDR3 runs to 13 residues. Germline CDR1 is MNHEY and CDR2 is SVGAGI. Trimming removed 6 bases from V and 7 bases from J; junction bases left unmatched: 9. The CDR3, as DNA: TGTGCCAGCAGCCCGGCGGGGGTGGGGGAGCAGTACTTC. Protein product: CASSPAGVGEQYF.

The rearrangement uses TRBV11-2 and TRBJ2-4; either TRBD1 or TRBD2 may supply D (5 bases each). Germline V gene sequence: CDR1 SGHAT, CDR2 FQNNGV. Trimming cost V 1 base and J 8 bases, with 9 bases left between them. This CDR3 is 13 amino acids long. This chain's CDR3 is CASSLAGQDIQYF. In DNA, the CDR3 is TGTGCCAGCAGCTTAGCGGGGCAGGACATTCAGTACTTC.

This clone has just one count. The chain carries TRBV5-1 and TRBJ1-2, with 10 bases lining up with TRBD1. V lost 3 bases, J lost 7 bases, and 3 bases stayed unmatched. There are 13 residues in the CDR3. Germline loops: CDR1 SGHRS, CDR2 YFSETQ. The DNA of the CDR3 is TGCGCCAGCAGCTCTGGACAGGGGGTTGGCTACACCTTC. Translation gives CASSSGQGVGYTF.

The chain is built from TRBV4-1 and TRBJ2-2, with D unresolved. Germline V gene sequence: CDR1 MGHRA, CDR2 YSYEKL. The CDR3 has 13 amino acids. V was clipped by 1 base and J by 8 bases, with 8 bases between them. CDR3 region: CASSQVGRGELFF. DNA of the CDR3: TGCGCCAGCAGCCAAGTAGGCAGGGGGGAGCTGTTTTTT.

The V and J genes are TRBV6-4 and TRBJ1-1, with a possible D match to TRBD1 (5 bases). CDR1 and CDR2 (germline): MRHNA, SNTAGT. CDR3 size: 13 residues. Trimming removed 3 bases at V and 6 bases at J, with 11 bases between. CDR3 protein: CASSERRGAEAFF. The CDR3 DNA follows: TGTGCCAGCAGTGAGAGGAGGGGTGCTGAAGCTTTCTTT.

This clone has more than one count but fewer than ten. V is TRBV10-1 and J is TRBJ2-2; TRBD1 agrees at 7 bases. The CDR3 is made up of 14 amino acids. The ends lost 4 bases at V and 6 bases at J; junction bases unmatched: 5. Germline V gene lookup returns CDR1 WNHNN and CDR2 SYGVQD (reference sequence). The CDR3 region is CASSVNRGAGELFF. The CDR3 nucleotides are TGCGCCAGCAGTGTCAACAGGGGTGCCGGGGAGCTGTTTTTT.

This chain connects TRBV21-1 to TRBJ2-3; the D call TRBD1 from the table was never checked on the DNA. TRBV21-1 is labeled a pseudogene. The CDR3 extends over 15 amino acids. CDR3 nucleotide sequence: TGTGCCAGCAGGATTACAGGCGAACCTACAGATACGCAGTATTTT. This translates into CASRITGEPTDTQYF.

The CDR3 nucleotides read TGCGCCAGCAGCCAGCCTCAACAACTAGATACGCAGTATTTT. Its translation: CASSQPQQLDTQYF. The genes are TRBV4-1 and TRBJ2-3; D unclear. Trimming left V 3 bases short and J 5 bases short, with 12 bases between. Looked up from germline, CDR1 is MGHRA and CDR2 is YSYEKL. The CDR3 loop spans 14 amino acids.

This clone was picked up many times. V usage is TRBV13 and J usage is TRBJ2-5; D possibly corresponds to TRBD1 (6 bases). V was cut by 1 base and J by 4 bases, with 10 bases left in between. Germline V CDR1 and CDR2: PRHDT, FYEKMQ (reference sequence). The CDR3 spans 14 residues. The chain's CDR3 is CASSLAAGVETQYF. CDR3 DNA: TGTGCCAGCAGCTTAGCTGCAGGGGTAGAGACCCAGTACTTC.

The V call is TRBV5-1, the J call TRBJ2-1; 9 bases agree with TRBD1. CDR3 size: 14 residues. V shed 0 bases, J shed 9 bases, and the junction held 4 bases outside the gene matches. Germline CDR1 and CDR2: SGHRS and YFSETQ. CDR3 DNA sequence: TGCGCCAGCAGCTTGGACTACAGGGGGCTTGAGCAGTTCTTC. Its protein is CASSLDYRGLEQFF.

As concerns this clone: Germline is not matched at one junction end, which may reflect a read error. This chain joins TRBV11-2 and TRBJ2-7; a weak D match, TRBD1 (6 bases). From germline, CDR1 is SGHAT and CDR2 FQNNGV. This CDR3 spans 14 amino acids. The CDR3 here is CASSIERTAYEQYF. The DNA of the CDR3 is TGTGCCAGCAGCATAGAAAGGACAGCCTACGAGCAGTACTTC.

This clone was recorded a few times. This rearrangement joins TRBV4-1 to TRBJ1-5, with D uncertain. The V and J ends lost 1 base and 0 bases respectively, with 16 bases between them. The CDR3 has 18 residues. CDR1 and CDR2 from the germline V gene are MGHRA and YSYEKL. CDR3 loop: CASSQGQVGVVSNQPQHF. CDR3 in DNA: TGCGCCAGCAGCCAAGGACAAGTCGGGGTAGTTAGCAATCAGCCCCAGCATTTT.

This clone was observed a handful of times. The chain uses TRBV14 and TRBJ2-5, with D possibly being TRBD2 (6 bases). Germline loops: CDR1 SGHDN, CDR2 FVKESK. The V gene lost 4 bases and the J gene lost 2 bases, with 23 bases spanning the gap. The CDR3 is 18 residues long. CDR3 bases: TGTGCCAGCAGCCCCCTTCCCATCTTTGGGACTCGGCAAGAGACCCAGTACTTC. Translation: CASSPLPIFGTRQETQYF.